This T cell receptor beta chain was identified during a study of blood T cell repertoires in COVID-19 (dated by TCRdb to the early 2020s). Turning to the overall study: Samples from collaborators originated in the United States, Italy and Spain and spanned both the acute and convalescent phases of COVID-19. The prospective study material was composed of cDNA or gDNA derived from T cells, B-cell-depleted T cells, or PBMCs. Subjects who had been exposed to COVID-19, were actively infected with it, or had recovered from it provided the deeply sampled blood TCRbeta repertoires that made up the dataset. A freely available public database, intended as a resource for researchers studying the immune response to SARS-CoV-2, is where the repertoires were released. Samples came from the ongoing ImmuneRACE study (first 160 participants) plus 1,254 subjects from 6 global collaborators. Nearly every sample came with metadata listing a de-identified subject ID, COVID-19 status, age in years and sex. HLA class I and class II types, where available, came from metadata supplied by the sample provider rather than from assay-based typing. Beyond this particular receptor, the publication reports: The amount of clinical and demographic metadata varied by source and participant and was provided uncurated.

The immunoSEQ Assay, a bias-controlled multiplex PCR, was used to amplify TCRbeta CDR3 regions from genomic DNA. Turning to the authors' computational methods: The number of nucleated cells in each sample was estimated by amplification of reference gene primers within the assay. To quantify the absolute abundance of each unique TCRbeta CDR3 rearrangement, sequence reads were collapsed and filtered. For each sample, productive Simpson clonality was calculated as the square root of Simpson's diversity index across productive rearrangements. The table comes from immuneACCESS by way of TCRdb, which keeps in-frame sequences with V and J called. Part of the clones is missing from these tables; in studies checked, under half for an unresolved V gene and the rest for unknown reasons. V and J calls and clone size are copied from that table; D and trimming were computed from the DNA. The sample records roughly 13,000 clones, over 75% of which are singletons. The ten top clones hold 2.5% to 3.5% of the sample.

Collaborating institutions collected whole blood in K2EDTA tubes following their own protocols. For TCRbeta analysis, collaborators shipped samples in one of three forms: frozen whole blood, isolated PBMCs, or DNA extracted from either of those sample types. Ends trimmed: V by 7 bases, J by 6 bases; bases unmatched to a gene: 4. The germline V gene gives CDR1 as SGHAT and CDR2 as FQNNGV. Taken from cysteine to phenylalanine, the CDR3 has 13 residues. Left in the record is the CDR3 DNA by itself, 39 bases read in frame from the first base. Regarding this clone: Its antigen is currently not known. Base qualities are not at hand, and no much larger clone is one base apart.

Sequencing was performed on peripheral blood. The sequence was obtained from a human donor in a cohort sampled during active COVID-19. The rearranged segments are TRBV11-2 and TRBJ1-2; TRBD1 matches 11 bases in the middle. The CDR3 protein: CASTGQGAHGYTF. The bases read TGTGCCAGCACCGGACAGGGGGCACATGGCTACACCTTC.